The clone carrying this T cell receptor beta chain has a count of ten or more. Its antigen is not identified. The time point was: newly diagnosed GD, antithyroid drugs for less than 3 months. RNA isolated from PBMCs was used to make the TCR library. This sample was included in a study of regulatory T cells in long-lasting Graves disease. Arm-PCR of CDR3 regions and iRepertoire HTBI primers were the basis on which TCR beta libraries were built. In TCRdb, the multiplex PCR reads were re-called with MiXCR into one record per CDR3 protein. This sample has about 320,000 distinct CDR3 sequences, with 15% to 20% found just once. Overall study findings and caveats: Favored gene segments in persistent disease were TRBV28, TRBJ1-2 and TRBJ2-5. The number of shared public clonotypes was higher in persistent patients (fewer than 3,000) than new patients (around 890).

Germline CDR1 and CDR2: MNHEY and SMNVEV (reference sequence). The V and J ends lost 5 bases and 2 bases respectively, with 16 bases between them. The length of the CDR3 is 15 residues. The V and J genes are TRBV27 and TRBJ2-7, with D unresolved. The clonotype comes from a female donor with Graves disease. The sequenced sample was peripheral blood mononuclear cells (PBMCs), obtained at new diagnosis, from a patient treated with antithyroid drugs. The CDR3: CASSPTSFDTYEQYF. The CDR3 DNA reads as TGTGCCAGCAGTCCTACCTCCTTCGACACCTACGAGCAGTACTTC.